This T cell receptor beta chain was captured in a study of blood T cell repertoires in COVID-19. Looking at the study overall: From T cells, B-cell-depleted T cells, or PBMCs came the material, which was cDNA or gDNA.

J was trimmed by 5 bases and V by 6 bases; bases with no gene match: 3. Germline CDR1 and CDR2: SQVTM and ANQGSEA. CDR3 length: 12 residues. This table comes from immunoSEQ multiplex PCR, and its TCRdb copy is limited to in-frame clones, with some not included. This table holds 150,000 to 200,000 clones, just under 95% found once. The chain couples TRBV29-1 to TRBJ1-1, with TRBD1 matching 10 bases. Sample: peripheral blood. This clonotype was obtained from a woman aged 45-59 years with acute or convalescent COVID-19. The CDR3 loop reads CSVTDRGTEAFF. The CDR3 nucleotides are TGCAGCGTCACGGACAGGGGGACTGAAGCTTTCTTT. Full variable domain (remainder filled in from reference TRBV29-1 and TRBJ1-1): SAVISQKPSRDICQRGTSLTIQCQVDSQVTMMFWYRQQPGQSLTLIATANQGSEATYESGFVIDKFPISRPNLTFSTLTVSNMSPEDSSIYLCSVTDRGTEAFFGQGTRLTVV.